These T cell receptor beta chains were read from a single sample in a study of CXCR3-negative and CXCR3-positive naive CD8 T cells. TCRdb derives one entry per CDR3 protein from the 5' RACE reads, leaving out DNA. Here the sample table reports around 140,000 distinct CDR3 sequences. Sequencing was carried out using naive CXCR3+ CD8+ T cells from blood. These receptors were obtained from a human donor in good health. Some clones in this sample may be carry-over from other donors' samples. Each CDR3 is given with its conserved first and last residue.

j_call,v_call,cdr3_aa
TRBJ1-1,TRBV11-2,CASSHGTANEAFF
TRBJ2-5,TRBV7-2,CASSLKRGLMSGRETQYF
TRBJ1-1,TRBV7-3,CASSLGQGPNTEAFF
TRBJ2-7,TRBV10-3,CAISESGSTVSYEQYF
TRBJ2-5,TRBV15,CATSRDVPTTGETQYF
TRBJ1-1,TRBV25-1,CASSESTGATILNTEAFF
TRBJ2-1,TRBV11-2,CASGPPLTFYNEQFF
TRBJ2-3,TRBV7-9,CASRGGGYTDTQYF
TRBJ2-7,TRBV21-1,CASSNQAQEQYF
TRBJ2-7,TRBV20-1,CSARGGDTGISYEQYF
TRBJ2-1,TRBV7-9,CASSLGSGSIDNEQFF
TRBJ2-2,TRBV28,CASGGLGANTGELFF
TRBJ1-1,TRBV12-3/TRBV12-4,CASTGMGLAYHTEAFF
TRBJ2-2,TRBV29-1,CSVDDSTGELFF
TRBJ2-3,TRBV6-5,CASSYFAQDTDTQYF
TRBJ2-5,TRBV4-2,CASSQDGTVQETQYF
TRBJ1-2,TRBV27,CASSLYGGTDFYGYTF
TRBJ1-6,TRBV19,CASSTLDFGTGFRSLHF
TRBJ2-1,TRBV28,CASSSGTGQYNEQFF
TRBJ2-5,TRBV3-1,CASSQDRAAGGPTETQYF
TRBJ1-5,TRBV7-9,CASSSRGEGNQPQHF
TRBJ2-7,TRBV30,CAWSADRGDEQYF
TRBJ1-4,TRBV10-3,CAISESTFNEKLFF
TRBJ2-6,TRBV28,CASARDRGPGANVLTF
TRBJ2-7,TRBV19,CASSRTDNEQYF
TRBJ2-1,TRBV28,CASSMGLGSYNEQFF
TRBJ1-2,TRBV29-1,CSVEELGWGYTF
TRBJ2-7,TRBV28,CASSWTGIVYEQYF
TRBJ2-7,TRBV19,CASMWTSGSSYEQYF
TRBJ2-3,TRBV27,CASGGENSTDTQYF
TRBJ2-1,TRBV20-1,CSAQDLAGVSYNEQFF
TRBJ2-7,TRBV20-1,CSARGGQSYEQYF
TRBJ2-7,TRBV29-1,CSVETGTVYEQYF